This TCR beta chain was observed in a study of shared clonotypes between healthy human individuals. Germline lookup yields CDR1 SGHRS and CDR2 YFSETQ. V was pared by 3 bases and J by 1 base, with 2 bases of the junction left unmatched. The CDR3 has 14 residues. This clone was detected many times. The antigen remains undetermined. Whole-study findings and limits: The authors expected sequencing depth to affect clonotype sharing among donors.

About 100 million PBMCs were counted before genomic DNA extraction. Assay execution proceeded at the deep level. Method: immunoSEQ multiplex PCR; TCRdb's copy keeps in-frame clones and lacks some. The sample includes 400,000 to 550,000 clones, 65% to 80% of them seen just once. The sample consisted of PBMCs. The chain links TRBV5-1 to TRBJ2-5, with TRBD2 identical over 8 bases. This sequence was found in a woman between 40 and 55 years old in good health. Some clones in this sample may be carry-over from other donors' samples. The CDR3 sequence: CASSWSGSQETQYF. CDR3 coding DNA: TGCGCCAGCAGCTGGAGCGGGAGCCAAGAGACCCAGTACTTC.